These 20 T cell receptor beta chains were all obtained from the same sample, sequenced in a study of T cell responses to AZD1222 COVID-19 vaccine. Method: immunoSEQ multiplex PCR; TCRdb's copy keeps in-frame clones and lacks some. The sample consists of 45,000 or so clones, 83% of them appearing once. The sample consisted of peripheral blood, taken on day 0 of AZD1222 vaccination. Every receptor here comes from an adult in good health.

CDR3 loop: CASSMGQGAYNEQFF. The CDR3 region has the DNA TGTGCCAGTAGTATGGGACAGGGAGCCTACAATGAGCAGTTCTTC. The chain recombines TRBV19 with TRBJ2-1; TRBD1 agrees at 9 bases. CDR3 size: 15 residues. In germline, CDR1 is LNHDA, CDR2 SQIVND (reference sequence). V shed 3 bases and J 2 bases; nucleotides not matched to a gene: 2.

The V call is TRBV28, the J call TRBJ2-2, with 9 bases matching TRBD2. Germline-derived CDR1 and CDR2 are MDHEN and SYDVKM. This CDR3 is built from 15 residues. J gave up 1 base and V 5 bases, and 2 bases lay outside the gene matches. The CDR3 sequence: CASSSGGMNTGELFF. The DNA of the CDR3 is TGTGCCAGCAGTAGCGGGGGGATGAACACCGGGGAGCTGTTTTTT.

The chain recombines TRBV2 with TRBJ2-1, with D perhaps assigned TRBD1 or TRBD2 (5 bases each). The CDR3 is 13 amino acids. The V and J ends lost 5 bases and 2 bases respectively, with 7 bases between them. Germline CDR1 and CDR2: SNHLY and FYNNEI. The CDR3 reads CASSWGTYNEQFF. The CDR3 DNA reads TGTGCCAGCAGTTGGGGGACCTACAATGAGCAGTTCTTC.

This chain joins TRBV3-1 (or the pseudogene TRBV3-2) and TRBJ1-5; weak D call: TRBD1 (5 bases). The CDR3 is made up of 13 amino acids. The V end lost 0 bases, the J end lost 7 bases, and 7 bases lay between the germline ends. Germline V gene lookup returns CDR1 LGHDT and CDR2 YNNKEL (reference sequence). CDR3 sequence: CASSQDRGQPQHF. CDR3 DNA: TGTGCCAGCAGCCAAGATAGGGGCCAGCCCCAGCATTTT.

The chain carries TRBV27 and TRBJ1-2, with TRBD1 as a possible D gene (5 bases). Germline V CDR1 and CDR2: MNHEY, SMNVEV (reference sequence). This CDR3 has 13 residues. The V and J ends lost 2 bases and 4 bases respectively, with 8 bases between them. CDR3 residues: CASSLDRTYGYTF. CDR3 bases: TGTGCCAGCAGTTTAGACAGAACCTATGGCTACACCTTC.

The chain joins TRBV2 to TRBJ1-5; 7 nucleotides line up with TRBD1. In germline, CDR1 is SNHLY, CDR2 FYNNEI. CDR3 length: 15 amino acids. Trimming cost V 6 bases and J 0 bases; bases outside gene matches: 5. The CDR3 protein is CASRTGTDSNQPQHF. DNA of the CDR3: TGTGCCAGCAGGACTGGGACAGATAGCAATCAGCCCCAGCATTTT.

J is TRBJ1-1 and V is TRBV6-7; TRBD1 might be the D (5 bases). TRBV6-7 is known as an ORF, though its function is uncertain. The CDR3 has 13 amino acids. Between the trimmed V and J ends, which lost 9 bases and 4 bases, there was a span of 15 bases. CDR3: CARVDIRGTEAFF. In DNA form, the CDR3 reads TGTGCCAGAGTGGACATACGGGGCACTGAAGCTTTCTTT.

V usage is TRBV7-2 and J usage is TRBJ2-7; 7 bases fit TRBD1. Germline V gene sequence: CDR1 SGHTA, CDR2 FQGNSA. CDR3 length: 15 amino acids. J lost 5 bases, V lost 5 bases, and 12 bases had no gene match. The CDR3 DNA reads as TGTGCCAGCAGCGACGACCAGGGGGTTGGCAACGAGCAGTACTTC. It encodes CASSDDQGVGNEQYF.

This clone has a handful of counts. The chain combines TRBV7-9 with TRBJ1-3; D unclear. V dropped 7 bases and J dropped 6 bases, with 7 bases sitting between them. The V gene's germline CDR1 is SEHNR and CDR2 FQNEAQ (reference sequence). The CDR3 runs 11 residues. The CDR3: CASTFLNTIYF. DNA of the CDR3: TGTGCCAGCACCTTCTTAAACACCATATATTTT.

The chain uses TRBV12-3 or TRBV12-4 and TRBJ2-7; D is uncertain. Trimming stripped 5 bases from V and 3 bases from J, with 11 bases between. The CDR3 contains 13 residues. CDR3 residues: CASSPGLHYEQYF. The CDR3 bases are TGTGCCAGCAGTCCCGGGCTACACTACGAGCAGTACTTC.

This chain connects TRBV7-6 to TRBJ2-3; D is uncertain. This CDR3 has 15 amino acids. Germline loops: CDR1 SGHVS, CDR2 FNYEAQ. Trimming took off 4 bases at V and 4 bases at J, with 15 bases between the two ends. CDR3 nucleotides: TGTGCCAGCAGCTCCCCCACCGTGAGGTCAGATACGCAGTATTTT. Translating it yields CASSSPTVRSDTQYF.

The chain combines TRBV7-2 with TRBJ1-1; perhaps TRBD1 as D (5 bases). The germline CDR1 and CDR2 sequences are SGHTA and FQGNSA. V was trimmed by 2 bases and J by 2 bases, leaving 9 bases between them. The CDR3 runs 14 residues. CDR3 sequence (DNA): TGTGCCAGCAGCTTAAGACAGATCAACACTGAAGCTTTCTTT. This gives the protein CASSLRQINTEAFF.

The V and J genes are TRBV28 and TRBJ2-1; 8 positions match TRBD2. The V and J ends lost 6 bases and 0 bases, in that order; junction bases with no gene match: 7. The CDR3 loop spans 16 amino acids. Looked up from germline, CDR1 is MDHEN and CDR2 is SYDVKM. For the CDR3, the DNA is TGTGCCAGCAGCGTAGCGGGGCGAAGCTCCTACAATGAGCAGTTCTTC. It specifies CASSVAGRSSYNEQFF.

This chain joins TRBV4-1 and TRBJ1-2; TRBD1 aligns across 10 bases. CDR1 is MGHRA and CDR2 is YSYEKL in the germline V gene. V lost 0 bases, J lost 0 bases, and 1 base stayed unmatched. The CDR3 spans 16 residues. This CDR3 is CASSQEGTGANYGYTF. In DNA, the CDR3 is TGCGCCAGCAGCCAAGAGGGGACAGGGGCTAACTATGGCTACACCTTC.

Of note for this clone: Other DNA sequences of this sample code for an identical CDR3. The V and J genes are TRBV6-5 and TRBJ2-7; 11 nucleotides align to TRBD1. This CDR3 is 14 amino acids long. The V segment lost 2 bases and the J segment 4 bases; nucleotides outside the gene matches: 1. In germline, CDR1 is MNHEY, CDR2 SVGAGI. CDR3 sequence reads: CASSYRDRGYEQYF. Written as DNA, the CDR3 is TGTGCCAGCAGTTACCGGGACAGGGGGTACGAGCAGTACTTC.

This clone was seen more than once but under ten times. The rearrangement uses TRBV5-1 and TRBJ2-2; 7 bases fit TRBD2. Germline V gene lookup returns CDR1 SGHRS and CDR2 YFSETQ. V lost 4 bases and J lost 4; bases outside the gene matches: 4. This CDR3 is 14 amino acids long. The DNA of the CDR3 is TGCGCCAGCAGCCAGGGACTATTCACCGGGGAGCTGTTTTTT. It encodes CASSQGLFTGELFF.

The chain carries TRBV18 and TRBJ1-6; the match to TRBD1 covers 8 bases. The J segment lost 5 bases and the V segment lost 1 base, leaving 7 bases of the junction unmatched. The CDR3 has 17 residues. The germline V gene encodes CDR1 KGHSH and CDR2 LQKENI. In nucleotides, the CDR3 is TGTGCCAGCTCACCACGGGCCGGACAGGGTAATAATTCACCCCTCCACTTT. Protein sequence: CASSPRAGQGNNSPLHF.

This clone has a single count. This sample includes further DNA sequences coding for the same CDR3. The chain joins TRBV3-1 (or the pseudogene TRBV3-2) to TRBJ1-5, with 8 positions matching TRBD1. The V gene's germline CDR1 is LGHDT and CDR2 YNNKEL (reference sequence). Trimming at V came to 4 bases and at J to 4 bases, leaving 3 bases not matched to a gene. This CDR3 region has 14 residues. The CDR3 sequence is CASSPRQGNQPQHF. Here the CDR3 DNA reads TGTGCCAGCAGCCCTAGACAGGGGAATCAGCCCCAGCATTTT.

This sequence joins TRBV30 and TRBJ2-3; TRBD1 matches at 7 bases. CDR3 size: 14 residues. The trim removed 4 bases at V and 2 bases at J, leaving 6 bases unmatched. CDR1 and CDR2 (germline): GTSNPN, SVGIG (reference sequence). The CDR3 bases are TGTGCCTGGACTCACGGGACAGCCACAGATACGCAGTATTTT. It encodes CAWTHGTATDTQYF.

This chain uses TRBV10-3 with TRBJ2-7; 10 bases fit TRBD2. Looked up from germline, CDR1 is ENHRY and CDR2 is SYGVKD. With V trimmed by 2 bases and J by 6 bases, 4 bases remained unmatched. The CDR3 runs to 14 residues. The CDR3 DNA follows: TGTGCCATCAGTGAGGTGGTAGCGGGAGGCGAGCAGTACTTC. Translated, it gives CAISEVVAGGEQYF.